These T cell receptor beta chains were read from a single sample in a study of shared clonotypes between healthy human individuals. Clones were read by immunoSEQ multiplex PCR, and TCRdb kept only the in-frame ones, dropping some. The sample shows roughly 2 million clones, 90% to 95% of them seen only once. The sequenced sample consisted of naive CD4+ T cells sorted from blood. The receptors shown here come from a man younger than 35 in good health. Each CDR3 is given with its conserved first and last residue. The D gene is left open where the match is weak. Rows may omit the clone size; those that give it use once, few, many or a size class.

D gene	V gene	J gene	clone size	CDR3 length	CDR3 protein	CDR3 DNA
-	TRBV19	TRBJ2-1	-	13	CASSIRGWNEQFF	TGTGCCAGTAGTATACGGGGCTGGAATGAGCAGTTCTTC
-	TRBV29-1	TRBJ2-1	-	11	CSGSGTSEQFF	TGCAGCGGCTCCGGGACATCTGAGCAGTTCTTC
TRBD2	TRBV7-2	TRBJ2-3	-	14	CASSLAGGLDTQYF	TGTGCCAGCAGCCTAGCGGGAGGTTTAGATACGCAGTATTTT
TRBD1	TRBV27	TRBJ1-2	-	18	CASSLSFLPGQGAKGYTF	TGTGCCAGCAGTTTATCTTTTTTACCGGGACAGGGGGCAAAAGGCTACACCTTC
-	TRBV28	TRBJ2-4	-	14	CASSLGGAKNIQYF	TGTGCCAGCAGTTTAGGAGGAGCCAAAAACATTCAGTACTTC
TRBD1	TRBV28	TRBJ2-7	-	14	CASSLGGTGDEQYF	TGTGCCAGCAGTTTAGGTGGGACAGGGGACGAGCAGTACTTC
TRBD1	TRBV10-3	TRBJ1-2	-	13	CAIGDGTGEGYTF	TGTGCCATCGGGGACGGGACAGGGGAAGGCTACACCTTC
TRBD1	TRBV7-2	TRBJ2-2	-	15	CASSLDRGSTGELFF	TGTGCCAGCAGCTTAGACAGGGGGAGCACCGGGGAGCTGTTTTTT
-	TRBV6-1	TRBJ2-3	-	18	CASSEGPGRVPAGDTQYF	TGTGCCAGCAGTGAAGGTCCAGGCAGGGTACCGGCGGGGGATACGCAGTATTTT
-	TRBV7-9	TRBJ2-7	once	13	CASSILAQYEQYF	TGTGCCAGCAGTATATTAGCGCAGTACGAGCAGTACTTC
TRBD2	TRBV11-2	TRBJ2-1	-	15	CASRPIAGLYNEQFF	TGTGCCAGCAGACCGATAGCGGGTCTCTACAATGAGCAGTTCTTC
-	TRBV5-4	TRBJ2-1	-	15	CASSLRGSSYNEQFF	TGTGCCAGCAGCTTGAGGGGGAGCTCCTACAATGAGCAGTTCTTC
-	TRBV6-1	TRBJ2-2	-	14	CASSKGLNTGELFF	TGTGCCAGCAGTAAAGGCCTGAACACCGGGGAGCTGTTTTTT
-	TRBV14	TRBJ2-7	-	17	CASSQAASQRHSYEQYF	TGTGCCAGCAGCCAAGCAGCGTCACAGAGACACTCCTACGAGCAGTACTTC
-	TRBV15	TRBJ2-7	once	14	CATSDRASSYEQYF	TGTGCCACCAGCGACCGAGCGTCCTCCTACGAGCAGTACTTC
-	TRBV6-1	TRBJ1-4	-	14	CATNPTGIMEKLFF	TGTGCCACCAACCCCACAGGGATTATGGAAAAACTGTTTTTT
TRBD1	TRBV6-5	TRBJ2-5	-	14	CASSPGTGRETQYF	TGTGCCAGCAGCCCCGGGACAGGGCGAGAGACCCAGTACTTC
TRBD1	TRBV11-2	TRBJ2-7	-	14	CASSPAGGRYEQYF	TGTGCCAGCAGCCCGGCAGGGGGACGCTACGAGCAGTACTTC
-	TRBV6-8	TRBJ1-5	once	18	CASSEYIVPIAGNQPQHF	TGTGCCAGCAGTGAGTACATTGTCCCGATAGCGGGCAATCAGCCCCAGCATTTT
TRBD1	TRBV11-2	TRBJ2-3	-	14	CASTLQTGGDTQYF	TGTGCCAGCACCCTACAAACAGGGGGAGATACGCAGTATTTT
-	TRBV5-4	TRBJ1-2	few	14	CASAAVGANYGYTF	TGTGCCAGCGCAGCGGTGGGGGCTAACTATGGCTACACCTTC
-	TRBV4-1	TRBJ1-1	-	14	CASSQSGGRGEAFF	TGCGCCAGCAGCCAGTCCGGGGGGAGAGGTGAAGCTTTCTTT
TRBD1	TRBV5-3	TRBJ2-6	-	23	CARSLGMSTGTAEPNSGANVLTF	TGTGCCAGAAGCTTGGGAATGAGTACCGGGACAGCAGAACCTAACTCTGGGGCCAACGTCCTGACTTTC
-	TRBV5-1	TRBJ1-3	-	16	CASSLDGAGSGNTIYF	TGCGCCAGCAGCTTGGACGGGGCAGGGTCTGGAAACACCATATATTTT
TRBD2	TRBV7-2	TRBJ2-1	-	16	CASSREGTSLGNEQFF	TGTGCCAGCAGCAGAGAAGGGACTAGCTTGGGCAATGAGCAGTTCTTC
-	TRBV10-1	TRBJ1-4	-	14	CASSRGGPNEKLFF	TGCGCCAGCAGCCGGGGAGGACCTAATGAAAAACTGTTTTTT
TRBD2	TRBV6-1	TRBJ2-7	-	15	CASSALAGYFYEQYF	TGTGCCAGCAGTGCTCTAGCGGGATATTTCTACGAGCAGTACTTC
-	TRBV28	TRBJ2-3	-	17	CASTAALWAVGTDTQYF	TGTGCCAGCACCGCCGCACTTTGGGCGGTGGGCACAGATACGCAGTATTTT
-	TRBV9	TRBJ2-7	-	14	CASSVAEAPFEQYF	TGTGCCAGCAGCGTAGCCGAAGCTCCTTTCGAGCAGTACTTC
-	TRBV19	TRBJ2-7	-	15	CASSILTGSSYEQYF	TGTGCCAGTAGTATCCTGACAGGTAGCTCCTACGAGCAGTACTTC
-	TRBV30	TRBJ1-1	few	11	CAWTVNTEAFF	TGTGCCTGGACAGTGAACACTGAAGCTTTCTTT
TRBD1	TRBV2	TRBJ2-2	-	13	CASSPQGARELFF	TGTGCCAGCAGCCCCCAGGGGGCGCGGGAGCTGTTTTTT
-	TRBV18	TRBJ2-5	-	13	CASSPYRVETQYF	TGTGCCAGCTCACCATACAGGGTAGAGACCCAGTACTTC
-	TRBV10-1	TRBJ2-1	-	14	CASSESTDYNEQFF	TGCGCCAGCAGTGAGTCGACGGACTACAATGAGCAGTTCTTC
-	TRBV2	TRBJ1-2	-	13	CASSDRDTSRYTF	TGTGCCAGCAGTGATAGGGATACCTCTCGCTACACCTTC
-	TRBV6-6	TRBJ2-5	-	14	CASTHREAAETQYF	TGTGCCAGCACCCATAGGGAAGCCGCGGAGACCCAGTACTTC
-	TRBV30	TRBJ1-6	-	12	CAWSSDTGSLHF	TGTGCCTGGAGTTCAGACACAGGGTCCCTCCACTTT
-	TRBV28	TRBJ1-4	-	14	CASSYLLDNEKLFF	TGTGCCAGCAGTTATCTTCTCGATAATGAAAAACTGTTTTTT
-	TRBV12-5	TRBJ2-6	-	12	CASGPEANVLTF	TGTGCTAGTGGCCCCGAGGCCAACGTCCTGACTTTC
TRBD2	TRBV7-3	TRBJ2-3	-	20	CASSAFNVGAGGPGTDTQYF	TGTGCCAGCAGCGCGTTTAACGTCGGAGCGGGGGGGCCAGGCACAGATACGCAGTATTTT
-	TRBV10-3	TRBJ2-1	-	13	CAISESGGYEQFF	TGTGCCATCAGTGAGTCAGGGGGATACGAGCAGTTCTTC
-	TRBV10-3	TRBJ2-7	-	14	CAIRQAGSSYEQYF	TGTGCCATCAGGCAGGCGGGCAGCTCCTACGAGCAGTACTTC
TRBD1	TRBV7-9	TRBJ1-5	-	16	CASSLARTGGNQPQHF	TGTGCCAGCAGCTTAGCCAGGACAGGCGGCAATCAGCCCCAGCATTTT
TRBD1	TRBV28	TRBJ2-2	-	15	CASSEGQGSTGELFF	TGTGCCAGCTCCGAGGGACAGGGAAGCACCGGGGAGCTGTTTTTT
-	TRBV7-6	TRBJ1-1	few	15	CASSLVPGGNTEAFF	TGTGCCAGCAGCTTAGTTCCAGGCGGTAACACTGAAGCTTTCTTT
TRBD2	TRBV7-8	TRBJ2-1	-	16	CASSSSTSGFYNEQFF	TGTGCCAGCAGCTCCTCCACTAGCGGGTTCTACAATGAGCAGTTCTTC
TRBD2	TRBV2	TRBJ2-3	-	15	CASTRLAGVTDTQYF	TGTGCCAGCACTCGACTAGCGGGGGTAACAGATACGCAGTATTTT
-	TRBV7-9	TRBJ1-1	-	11	CASRDITEAFF	TGTGCCAGCAGGGACATCACTGAAGCTTTCTTT
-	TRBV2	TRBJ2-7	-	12	CASRDNNYEQYF	TGTGCCAGCAGAGATAACAACTACGAGCAGTACTTC
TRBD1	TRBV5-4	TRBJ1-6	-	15	CASSLDPGQGSPLHF	TGTGCCAGCAGCTTGGATCCGGGACAGGGGTCACCCCTCCACTTT